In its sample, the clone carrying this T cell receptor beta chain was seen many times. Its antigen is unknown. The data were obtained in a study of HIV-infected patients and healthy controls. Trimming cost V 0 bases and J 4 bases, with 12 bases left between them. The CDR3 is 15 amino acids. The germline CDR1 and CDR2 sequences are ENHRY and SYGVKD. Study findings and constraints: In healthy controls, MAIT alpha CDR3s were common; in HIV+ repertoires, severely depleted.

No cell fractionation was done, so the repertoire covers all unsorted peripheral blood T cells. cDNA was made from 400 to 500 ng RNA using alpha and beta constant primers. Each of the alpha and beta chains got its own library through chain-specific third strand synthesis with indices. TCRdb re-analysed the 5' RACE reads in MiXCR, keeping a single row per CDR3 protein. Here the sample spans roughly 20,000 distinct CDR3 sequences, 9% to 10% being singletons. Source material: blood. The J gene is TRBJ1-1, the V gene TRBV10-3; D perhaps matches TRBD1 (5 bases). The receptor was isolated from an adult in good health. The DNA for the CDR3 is TGTGCCATCAGTGAGTCGAAGGGCAGGGCCACTGAAGCTTTCTTT. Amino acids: CAISESKGRATEAFF.